The present TCR beta chain was sequenced within a study of cytomegalovirus exposure and HLA in healthy donors. Looking at the study overall: The study placed 80% to 85% of its approximately 400 genotyped donors in the Caucasian-associated ancestry cluster. Broader study findings: The authors listed 180 or so TCR beta chains as cytomegalovirus-associated. Later analysis found that TCR beta chains associated with HLA were more clonally expanded than other, equally common chains.

Both 60 Vbeta primers and 13 Jbeta primers went into the PCR. Produced via immunoSEQ multiplex PCR; TCRdb's table is partial and in-frame only. The sample lists some 66,000 clones, approximately 80% seen once, with around 2.9% in the top ten. As for this clone: As yet, its antigen is unknown.

Deletions cut 5 bases from V and 4 bases from J, with 9 bases between. The CDR3 is made up of 14 amino acids. The germline V gene encodes CDR1 SGHAT and CDR2 FQNNGV. J is TRBJ2-6 and V is TRBV11-2; unclear D gene. The source of this sequence is a woman in her 30s in good health and CMV-seronegative. Sequenced input: PBMCs. Written as DNA, the CDR3 is TGTGCCAGCAGCCCTACCTTCGGGGCCAACGTCCTGACTTTC. Amino acids: CASSPTFGANVLTF.